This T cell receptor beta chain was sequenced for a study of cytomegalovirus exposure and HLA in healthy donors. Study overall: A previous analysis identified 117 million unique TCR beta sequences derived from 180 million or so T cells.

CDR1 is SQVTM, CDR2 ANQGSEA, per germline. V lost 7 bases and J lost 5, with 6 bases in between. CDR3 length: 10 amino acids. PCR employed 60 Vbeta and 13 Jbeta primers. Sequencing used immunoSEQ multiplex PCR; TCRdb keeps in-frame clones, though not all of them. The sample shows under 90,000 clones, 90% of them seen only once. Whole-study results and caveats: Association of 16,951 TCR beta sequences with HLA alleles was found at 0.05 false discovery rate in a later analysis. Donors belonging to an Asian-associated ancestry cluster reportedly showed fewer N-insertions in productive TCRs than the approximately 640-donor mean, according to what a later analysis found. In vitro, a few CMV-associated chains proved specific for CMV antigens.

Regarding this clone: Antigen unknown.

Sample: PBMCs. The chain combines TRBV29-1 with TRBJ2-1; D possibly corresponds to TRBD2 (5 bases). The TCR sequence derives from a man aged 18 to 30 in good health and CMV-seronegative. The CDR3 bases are TGCAGCGGGGGAGACAATGAGCAGTTCTTC. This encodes CSGGDNEQFF.